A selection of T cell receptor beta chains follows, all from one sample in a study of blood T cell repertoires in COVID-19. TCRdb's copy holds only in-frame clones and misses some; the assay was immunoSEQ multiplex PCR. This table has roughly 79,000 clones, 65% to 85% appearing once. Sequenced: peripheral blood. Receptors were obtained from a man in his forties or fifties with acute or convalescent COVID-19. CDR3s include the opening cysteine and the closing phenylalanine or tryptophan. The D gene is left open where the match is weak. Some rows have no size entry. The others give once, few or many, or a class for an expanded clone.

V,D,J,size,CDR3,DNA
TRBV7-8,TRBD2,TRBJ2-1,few,CASSLGGGGSSYNEQFF,TGTGCCAGCAGCTTAGGCGGCGGGGGTAGCTCCTACAATGAGCAGTTCTTC
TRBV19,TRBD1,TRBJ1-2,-,CASSIDRDRGRYGYTF,TGTGCCAGTAGTATCGACCGGGACAGGGGACGGTATGGCTACACCTTC
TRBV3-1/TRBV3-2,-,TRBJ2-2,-,CASSQPAGRWSTGELFF,TGTGCCAGCAGCCAACCCGCAGGCCGATGGTCCACCGGGGAGCTGTTTTTT
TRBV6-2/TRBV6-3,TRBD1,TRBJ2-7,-,CASSRTGSYEQYF,TGTGCCAGCAGCCGGACAGGCTCCTACGAGCAGTACTTC
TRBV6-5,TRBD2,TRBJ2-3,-,CASRRLAGGTDTQYF,TGTGCCAGCAGGCGACTAGCGGGAGGGACAGATACGCAGTATTTT
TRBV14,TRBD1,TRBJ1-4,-,CASSRTPGQANEKLFF,TGTGCCAGCAGCCGAACCCCTGGACAGGCAAATGAAAAACTGTTTTTT
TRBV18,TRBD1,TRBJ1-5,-,CASSPPGRTGGQPQHF,TGTGCCAGCTCACCGCCGGGACGTACAGGGGGACAGCCCCAGCATTTT
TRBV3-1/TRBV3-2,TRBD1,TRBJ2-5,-,CASRQTGTGGQETQYF,TGTGCCAGCAGACAGACCGGGACAGGGGGGCAAGAGACCCAGTACTTC
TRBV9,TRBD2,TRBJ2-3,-,CASSVISPGGGKGTDTQYF,TGTGCCAGCAGCGTAATATCCCCCGGCGGGGGAAAGGGCACAGATACGCAGTATTTT
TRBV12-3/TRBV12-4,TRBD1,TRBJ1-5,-,CASSLDRGQPQHF,TGTGCCAGCAGCCTAGACAGGGGTCAGCCCCAGCATTTT